The 17 T cell receptor beta chains below were found in one sample sequenced in a study of cytomegalovirus exposure and HLA in healthy donors (dated by TCRdb to between 2016 and 2019). To prepare the library, the immunoSEQ multiplex PCR assay was applied. The multiplex PCR relied on a mix of 60 forward primers for TCR Vbeta segments and 13 reverse primers for TCR Jbeta segments. The clones in this table, taken by TCRdb from immuneACCESS, are in-frame only. Not every clone is retained; where verified, under half of the shortfall comes from an unresolved V gene, and the cause of the rest is unknown. This sample lists roughly 150,000 clones; more than 75% were detected once. The top ten hold around 2.2% of the sample. Sequencing was carried out using PBMCs. These receptors came from a man in his thirties or forties in good health and CMV-seronegative.

CDR3 coding DNA: TGTGCCAGCAGTTTGCCGGGACAGTGGTACTTC. Amino acid sequence: CASSLPGQWYF. This chain connects TRBV28 to TRBJ2-4; TRBD1 aligns across 7 bases. Trimming removed 3 bases from V and 15 bases from J; junction bases left unmatched: 5. CDR3 size: 11 residues. Germline V gene data show CDR1 as MDHEN and CDR2 as SYDVKM.

The rearrangement uses TRBV7-9 and TRBJ1-1; TRBD1 matches at 7 bases. CDR3 size: 19 residues. Germline V CDR1 and CDR2: SEHNR, FQNEAQ (reference sequence). V shed 5 bases, J shed 0 bases, and the junction held 18 bases outside the gene matches. CDR3 region: CASSLTLIPDDRVNTEAFF. Here the CDR3 DNA reads TGTGCCAGCAGCCTTACCCTCATTCCAGATGACAGGGTGAACACTGAAGCTTTCTTT.

This clone has a single count. The CDR3 DNA follows: TGCGCCAGCAGCCAAGTGGGACAGGAAGAGACCCAGTACTTC. Translating gives CASSQVGQEETQYF. The rearrangement uses TRBV4-1 and TRBJ2-5, with 8 bases lining up with TRBD1. The trim removed 1 base at V and 3 bases at J, leaving 1 base unmatched. From germline, CDR1 is MGHRA and CDR2 YSYEKL. The CDR3 totals 14 residues.

The chain carries TRBV4-3 and TRBJ2-3; D is possibly TRBD1 (5 bases). V lost 0 bases to trimming and J lost 8 bases, with 9 bases between them. CDR1 is LGHNA and CDR2 is YSLEER in the germline V gene. CDR3 length: 13 residues. CDR3 residues: CASSQDEQATQYF. CDR3 nucleotide sequence: TGCGCCAGCAGCCAAGATGAACAGGCTACGCAGTATTTT.

This clone was counted a single time. The chain has TRBV28 and TRBJ1-2, with D possibly being TRBD1 (6 bases). Germline CDR1 reads MDHEN; CDR2 reads SYDVKM. Trimming pared 3 bases from V and 5 bases from J, leaving 10 bases between. The CDR3 is 13 residues long. This chain's CDR3 is CASSFGGWYGYTF. CDR3 DNA sequence: TGTGCCAGCAGTTTTGGGGGCTGGTATGGCTACACCTTC.

This clone was observed a single time. The J gene is TRBJ2-1, the V gene TRBV6-1, with 7 bases matching TRBD2. Germline assignment: CDR1 MNHNS and CDR2 SASEGT. This CDR3 contains 14 residues. Unmatched junction bases numbered 7, after V lost 5 bases and J lost 6 bases. In nucleotides, the CDR3 is TGTGCCAGCAGTAGACTAGCCCAAAGCAATGAGCAGTTCTTC. Amino acid sequence: CASSRLAQSNEQFF.

The rearrangement joins TRBV7-2 to TRBJ1-6; D might be TRBD1 (5 bases). Trimming took off 5 bases at V and 15 bases at J, with 14 bases between the two ends. The CDR3 length is 12 residues. CDR1 and CDR2 from the germline V gene are SGHTA and FQGNSA. The CDR3 DNA reads TGTGCCAGCAGCCCGACAGTTCAACTCCTCCACTTT. Translated: CASSPTVQLLHF.

The gene calls are TRBV10-2 and TRBJ1-2; weak D call: TRBD1 (5 bases). The CDR3 covers 17 residues. CDR1 is WSHSY, CDR2 SAAADI, per germline. V was trimmed by 3 bases and J by 0 bases, leaving 17 bases between them. The CDR3 sequence: CASSDQGFPPTNYGYTF. In DNA form, the CDR3 reads TGCGCCAGCAGTGATCAGGGCTTCCCCCCTACTAACTATGGCTACACCTTC.

A remark on this clone: Other DNA sequences from this sample encode an identical CDR3 as well. The chain has TRBV5-1 and TRBJ1-1; 8 bases align to TRBD1. This CDR3 region has 15 residues. Germline values: CDR1 SGHRS, CDR2 YFSETQ. The ends lost 4 bases at V and 1 base at J; junction bases unmatched: 6. The CDR3 DNA sequence: TGCGCCAGCAGCCCGCTCGGACAGGGGAACACTGAAGCTTTCTTT. Residues: CASSPLGQGNTEAFF.

The V gene is TRBV28, the J gene TRBJ2-7, with 7 bases identical to TRBD1. Trimming cost V 6 bases and J 3 bases; bases outside gene matches: 5. CDR1 and CDR2 (germline): MDHEN, SYDVKM. CDR3 size: 13 residues. The CDR3 DNA follows: TGTGCCAGCAGCACTCGGGACAGCTACGAGCAGTACTTC. Translated, it gives CASSTRDSYEQYF.

The J gene is TRBJ2-5, the V gene TRBV11-3; the D gene is possibly TRBD2 (6 bases). Trimming left V 5 bases short and J 1 base short, with 11 bases between. The CDR3 totals 14 residues. Germline V lookup: CDR1 SGHNT, CDR2 YENEEA. The CDR3 loop is CASSQIGSQETQYF. In DNA form, the CDR3 reads TGTGCCAGCAGCCAAATCGGGAGCCAAGAGACCCAGTACTTC.

This chain connects TRBV19 to TRBJ2-2; 12 positions agree with TRBD2. The germline gives CDR1 LNHDA, CDR2 SQIVND (reference sequence). Trimming removed 0 bases from V and 0 bases from J; junction bases left unmatched: 8. The CDR3 covers 20 residues. As DNA, the CDR3 is TGTGCCAGTAGTATAGATAGGGGACTAGCGGGCCACCCGAACACCGGGGAGCTGTTTTTT. It encodes CASSIDRGLAGHPNTGELFF.

V usage is TRBV27 and J usage is TRBJ2-1, with 10 positions matching TRBD2. V was clipped by 6 bases and J by 4 bases; unmatched bases: 6. There are 15 residues in the CDR3. Germline-derived CDR1 and CDR2 are MNHEY and SMNVEV (reference sequence). The CDR3 reads CASRKLAGNYNEQFF. The DNA for the CDR3 is TGTGCCAGCAGGAAACTAGCGGGAAATTACAATGAGCAGTTCTTC.

Remarks on this clone: Likely a read error: the CDR3 ends without its conserved phenylalanine or tryptophan. No DNA is shown, since the ends of the CDR3 on it are uncertain; the CDR3 is the one TCRdb lists. The chain couples TRBV27 to TRBJ2-7; TRBD1 is the table's D call and was not checked against the DNA. Inclusive of both ends, the CDR3 amounts to 14 amino acids. Germline CDR1 is MNHEY and CDR2 is SMNVEV (reference sequence). CDR3 protein: CASTLFRDKGAAGK.

This chain uses TRBV2 with TRBJ1-2; 7 nucleotides agree with TRBD1. Germline CDR1 and CDR2: SNHLY and FYNNEI. This CDR3 has 14 amino acids. Trimming removed 5 bases from V and 2 bases from J; junction bases left unmatched: 5. CDR3 amino acids: CASSRVTGNYGYTF. Here the CDR3 DNA reads TGTGCCAGCAGTCGGGTGACAGGGAACTATGGCTACACCTTC.

The V call is TRBV18, the J call TRBJ1-1; no clear D. The CDR3 runs 15 residues. V gave up 4 bases and J gave up 1 base, with 13 bases separating them. Germline CDR1 KGHSH, CDR2 LQKENI. CDR3 bases: TGTGCCAGCTCACGAGGGCGATTGGGGAACACTGAAGCTTTCTTT. Encoded protein: CASSRGRLGNTEAFF.

This chain uses TRBV11-3 with TRBJ2-5, with no clear D. The V gene's germline CDR1 is SGHNT and CDR2 YENEEA. The CDR3 totals 13 residues. V lost 2 bases to trimming and J lost 1 base, with 5 bases between them. The chain's CDR3 is CASSLHSQETQYF. CDR3 bases: TGTGCCAGCAGCTTACACAGCCAAGAGACCCAGTACTTC.